A selection of T cell receptor beta chains follows, all from one sample in a study of T cell responses to AZD1222 COVID-19 vaccine. Sequencing was performed with immunoSEQ multiplex PCR; in TCRdb, only in-frame clones are kept and a portion is missing. The table shows roughly 110,000 clones, with more than 70% occurring only once. Sequenced material: peripheral blood, taken on day 0 of AZD1222 vaccination. These receptors all come from an adult in good health. Each CDR3 is given with its conserved first and last residue. A D gene is named only where the DNA matches it firmly. Clone size is stated in some rows and not others, as once, few, many or a class when expanded.

J	size	V	D	DNA	CDR3
TRBJ1-1	-	TRBV28	-	TGTGCCAGCAGTACACCCCGGGACTCGAACACTGAAGCTTTCTTT	CASSTPRDSNTEAFF
TRBJ2-1	-	TRBV7-8	-	TGTGCCAGCAGCCGAGGGGGAGGGTACAATGAGCAGTTCTTC	CASSRGGGYNEQFF
TRBJ2-7	-	TRBV3-1/TRBV3-2	TRBD2	TGTGCCAGCAGCTACCGACTAGCGGGAACCTACGAGCAGTACTTC	CASSYRLAGTYEQYF
TRBJ1-5	-	TRBV2	-	TGTGCCAGCAGTGAAGGGACGGACCTCTATAGCAATCAGCCCCAGCATTTT	CASSEGTDLYSNQPQHF
TRBJ2-3	once	TRBV4-1	TRBD2	TGCGCCAGCAGCCAAGATTGGACTAGCGGGAACACAGATACGCAGTATTTT	CASSQDWTSGNTDTQYF
TRBJ2-7	-	TRBV4-1	TRBD1	TGCGCCAGCAGCCTTGGGACAGGGGGCTTCTACGAGCAGTACTTC	CASSLGTGGFYEQYF
TRBJ2-4	-	TRBV20-1	-	TGCAGTGCTAGTCACTTGGGAATAGCCAAAAACATTCAGTACTTC	CSASHLGIAKNIQYF
TRBJ2-5	-	TRBV18	TRBD2	TGTGCCAGCTCACCCTCTAGCGGGAGTCGAGAGACCCAGTACTTC	CASSPSSGSRETQYF
TRBJ1-4	few	TRBV27	TRBD1	TGTGCCAGCAGTCCCTCCCGCTTCGGGACAGCTTCTAATGAAAAACTGTTTTTT	CASSPSRFGTASNEKLFF
TRBJ1-2	-	TRBV10-3	-	TGTGCCATCAGTGAGTCGGGGCAGGTAGGAGGCTACACCTTC	CAISESGQVGGYTF
TRBJ1-2	-	TRBV18	TRBD1	TGTGCCAGCTCGCCCTCCCGCGGTTCAGGGGGCGCAGGGGGCTACACCTTC	CASSPSRGSGGAGGYTF
TRBJ2-7	-	TRBV7-3	-	TGTGCCAGCAGCCCGGACCGGGCAGGCGGGAACGAGCAGTACTTC	CASSPDRAGGNEQYF
TRBJ1-5	-	TRBV5-6	-	TGTGCCAGCAGCTTGGATGCAGGGCAGGGTCAGCCCCAGCATTTT	CASSLDAGQGQPQHF
TRBJ2-2	-	TRBV4-3	-	TGCGCCAGCAGCCACCTCACAGGTTCGAACACCGGGGAGCTGTTTTTT	CASSHLTGSNTGELFF
TRBJ1-6	-	TRBV30	-	TGTGCCTGGAGTCTTAATTCACCCCTCCACTTT	CAWSLNSPLHF
TRBJ1-1	-	TRBV7-3	-	TGTGCCAGCAGCTTAACGACGAACACTGAAGCTTTCTTT	CASSLTTNTEAFF
TRBJ2-3	-	TRBV18	TRBD1	TGTGCCAGCTCACCGGGACAGGGGGCAGCAGATACGCAGTATTTT	CASSPGQGAADTQYF
TRBJ2-4	-	TRBV3-1/TRBV3-2	-	TGTGCCAGCAGCCAAGGCTTACCGGGGACAAACATTCAGTACTTC	CASSQGLPGTNIQYF
TRBJ2-7	-	TRBV29-1	-	TGCAGCGTTGGCCAGGTGGCGGCCTACGAGCAGTACTTC	CSVGQVAAYEQYF
TRBJ2-7	-	TRBV18	TRBD1	TGTGCCAGCTCACCAAGAGGGGGCAGTACCTACGAGCAGTACTTC	CASSPRGGSTYEQYF
TRBJ1-5	-	TRBV6-2/TRBV6-3	-	TGTGCCAGCAGTTACGGGGCCCAGGGTCCCAATCAGCCCCAGCATTTT	CASSYGAQGPNQPQHF
TRBJ1-1	-	TRBV6-4	TRBD1	TGTGCCAGCAGCCGGGACAGAAACACTGAAGCTTTCTTT	CASSRDRNTEAFF
TRBJ2-4	once	TRBV11-2	-	TGTGCCAGCAGCTCCCGGGGGGGACAGACTCTAGCCAAAAACATTCAGTACTTC	CASSSRGGQTLAKNIQYF
TRBJ2-7	-	TRBV7-8	TRBD2	TGTGCCAGCAGCTCAGGGACTAGCGGGAGGGCCGGCTCCTACGAGCAGTACTTC	CASSSGTSGRAGSYEQYF
TRBJ1-3	once	TRBV5-1	TRBD1	TGCGCCAGCAGCTTGGTCCCCCAACAGGGGCTCTCTGGAAACACCATATATTTT	CASSLVPQQGLSGNTIYF